A single sample gave rise to the 14 T cell receptor beta chains below, sequenced in a study of T cell responses to AZD1222 COVID-19 vaccine. Profiling relied on immunoSEQ multiplex PCR, and the TCRdb table lists in-frame clones only, not all of them. Of 120,000 to 150,000 clones in the sample, more than 85% are singletons; the top ten hold over 4%. The source was peripheral blood, collected 28 days after the second AZD1222 dose. The origin of the receptors is an adult who received the AZD1222 COVID-19 vaccine.

CDR3 region: CSVVVGLAGGRAGELFF. The CDR3 DNA reads as TGCAGCGTTGTGGTGGGACTAGCGGGAGGGAGAGCCGGGGAGCTGTTTTTT. The chain recombines TRBV29-1 with TRBJ2-2, with 16 positions matching TRBD2. The length of the CDR3 is 17 residues. Germline V lookup: CDR1 SQVTM, CDR2 ANQGSEA. V gave up 4 bases and J gave up 6 bases; unmatched junction bases: 8.

Concerning this clone: At the DNA level, this CDR3 is encoded by other sequences in the same sample as well. The chain has TRBV28 and TRBJ1-1; 10 bases match TRBD1. The J segment lost 3 bases and the V segment lost 2 bases, leaving 0 bases of the junction unmatched. Germline CDR1 is MDHEN and CDR2 is SYDVKM. The CDR3 is 14 amino acids. CDR3 in amino acids: CASSLGTGDTEAFF. In DNA, the CDR3 is TGTGCCAGCAGTTTAGGGACAGGGGACACTGAAGCTTTCTTT. Combining the CDR3 with reference TRBV28 and TRBJ1-1 gives the whole variable domain DVKVTQSSRYLVKRTGEKVFLECVQDMDHENMFWYRQDPGLGLRLIYFSYDVKMKEKGDIPEGYSVSREKKERFSLILESASTNQTSMYLCASSLGTGDTEAFFGQGTRLTVV.

CDR3 amino acids: CASPGPNTGELFF. The CDR3 coding sequence is TGTGCCAGTCCGGGACCGAACACCGGGGAGCTGTTTTTT. The chain recombines TRBV28 with TRBJ2-2, with D perhaps matching TRBD1 or TRBD2 (5 bases each). Germline CDR1 reads MDHEN; CDR2 reads SYDVKM. This CDR3 is 13 amino acids long. The V and J ends lost 9 bases and 0 bases respectively, with 8 bases between them.

V is TRBV18 and J is TRBJ2-7, with unresolved D. V was pared by 6 bases and J by 2 bases, with 14 bases between. The CDR3 is 14 residues long. Germline loops: CDR1 KGHSH, CDR2 LQKENI. This chain's CDR3 is CASSPSTPTYEQYF. The CDR3 DNA reads as TGTGCCAGCTCCCCGTCGACACCTACCTACGAGCAGTACTTC.

CDR3 coding DNA: TGCAGCGTTAGTGAGGGGGTAACGGGCTATGGCTACACCTTC. It yields the protein CSVSEGVTGYGYTF. V and J are TRBV29-1 and TRBJ1-2; tentative D call: TRBD1 (6 bases). CDR3 length: 14 residues. Germline loops: CDR1 SQVTM, CDR2 ANQGSEA. Between the trimmed V and J ends, which lost 5 bases and 4 bases, there was a span of 17 bases.

The V call is TRBV5-4, the J call TRBJ1-6; D not certain. The CDR3 is 15 residues long. In germline, CDR1 is SGHNT, CDR2 YYREEE (reference sequence). The germline V and J ends were trimmed by 1 base and 4 bases, with 9 bases remaining between them. In DNA form, the CDR3 reads TGTGCCAGCAGCTTGAGCCAGGCTTATAATTCACCCCTCCACTTT. Translated, it gives CASSLSQAYNSPLHF. Drawing the rest from reference TRBV5-4 and TRBJ1-6, the complete variable domain is ETGVTQSPTHLIKTRGQQVTLRCSSQSGHNTVSWYQQALGQGPQFIFQYYREEENGRGNFPPRFSGLQFPNYSSELNVNALELDDSALYLCASSLSQAYNSPLHFGNGTRLTVT.

This chain links TRBV5-6 with TRBJ1-5; the D is unclear. Per the germline V gene, CDR1 is SGHDT and CDR2 is YYEEEE. Trimming removed 1 base at V and 4 bases at J, with 3 bases between. This CDR3 region has 12 residues. The CDR3 sequence is CASSLYNQPQHF. CDR3 sequence (DNA): TGTGCCAGCAGCTTGTATAATCAGCCCCAGCATTTT.

The DNA for the CDR3 is TGCGCCAGCGCGTGGAGGAGGGATGTGAACACTGAAGCTTTCTTT. It codes for CASAWRRDVNTEAFF. This sequence joins TRBV5-1 and TRBJ1-1, with D unresolved. The CDR3 consists of 15 residues. The germline V and J ends were trimmed by 7 bases and 0 bases, with 16 bases remaining between them. Germline loops: CDR1 SGHRS, CDR2 YFSETQ.

The sample holds one count of this clone. The same CDR3 arises from other DNA sequences in this sample as well. V gene TRBV5-1 combines with J gene TRBJ1-3, with TRBD1 matching 7 bases. V shed 5 bases, J shed 2 bases, and the junction held 4 bases outside the gene matches. Germline V CDR1 and CDR2: SGHRS, YFSETQ. CDR3 length: 14 amino acids. This chain's CDR3 is CASRPQGAGNTIYF. CDR3 bases: TGCGCCAGCAGACCCCAGGGGGCTGGAAACACCATATATTTT.

The chain employs TRBV28 and TRBJ2-7; D might be TRBD2 (5 bases). The CDR3 extends over 17 amino acids. Germline CDR1 MDHEN, CDR2 SYDVKM. V lost 3 bases and J lost 2, with 20 bases in between. The CDR3 reads CASSFHPSAGLTYEQYF. In DNA form, the CDR3 reads TGTGCCAGCAGTTTCCACCCCTCGGCGGGCCTTACCTACGAGCAGTACTTC.

This chain links TRBV6-6 with TRBJ2-3, with D perhaps TRBD1 (6 bases). V lost 6 bases, J lost 2 bases, and 18 bases lay in between. Germline V CDR1 and CDR2: MNHNY, SVGAGI (reference sequence). CDR3 length: 16 residues. The chain's CDR3 is CASSPQGYLDTDTQYF. CDR3 DNA: TGTGCCAGCAGCCCTCAGGGGTACCTCGACACAGATACGCAGTATTTT.

The V gene is TRBV5-1, the J gene TRBJ1-1, with TRBD1 matching over 8 bases. This CDR3 has 14 residues. V gave up 4 bases and J gave up 7 bases; unmatched junction bases: 9. The germline gives CDR1 SGHRS, CDR2 YFSETQ. CDR3 sequence reads: CASSIAPTGDEAFF. CDR3 bases: TGCGCCAGCAGCATCGCCCCGACAGGGGATGAAGCTTTCTTT.

CDR3 nucleotides: TGCGCCAGCAGCTTGGAGTGGGACAGGGGAGCTGGCTACACCTTC. Residues: CASSLEWDRGAGYTF. V gene TRBV5-1 combines with J gene TRBJ1-2; 10 bases map to TRBD1. Trimming cost V 0 bases and J 7 bases; bases outside gene matches: 6. This CDR3 region has 15 residues. The V gene's germline CDR1 is SGHRS and CDR2 YFSETQ. Complete variable domain (other parts from reference TRBV5-1 and TRBJ1-2): KAGVTQTPRYLIKTRGQQVTLSCSPISGHRSVSWYQQTPGQGLQFLFEYFSETQRNKGNFPGRFSGRQFSNSRSEMNVSTLELGDSALYLCASSLEWDRGAGYTFGSGTRLTVV.

V usage is TRBV6-6 and J usage is TRBJ2-7; D unresolved. The CDR3 runs to 16 residues. V gave up 6 bases and J gave up 3 bases, with 21 bases separating them. Per the germline V gene, CDR1 is MNHNY and CDR2 is SVGAGI (reference sequence). The CDR3 spells CASSSEVGLGFYEQYF. CDR3 DNA: TGTGCCAGCAGCTCGGAAGTGGGCTTAGGATTCTACGAGCAGTACTTC.